This is a list of T cell receptor beta chains from one sample in a study of blood T cells in healthy people across ages. One entry per CDR3 protein, called by TCRdb with MiXCR from the 5' RACE reads. The sample has over 950,000 distinct CDR3 sequences, roughly 51% seen once; the top ten hold about a fifth. Sequenced input: blood. These receptors came from a woman aged 55-69 years in good health. The CDR3 runs from the conserved cysteine through the conserved F or W. A D gene is named only where the DNA matches it firmly. Some rows have no size entry. The others give once, few or many, or a class for an expanded clone.

clone size | J gene | D gene | V gene | CDR3 DNA | CDR3 protein
few | TRBJ1-4 | - | TRBV12-3/TRBV12-4 | TGTGCCAGCAGTTTAGCAGAACGGGGCCTAAGACTGGGCGCTAATGAAAAACTGTTTTTT | CASSLAERGLRLGANEKLFF
- | TRBJ2-5 | - | TRBV6-2/TRBV6-3 | TGTGCCAGCGGTAGGCGGGGCAATGAGCAGTACTTC | CASGRRGNEQYF
few | TRBJ1-1 | - | TRBV27 | TGTGCCAGCAGTTTATCGAGCAGGGCGACCACTGAAGCTTTCTTT | CASSLSSRATTEAFF
many | TRBJ2-6 | - | TRBV30 | TGTGCCTGGAGTAGCAAACAGGGTCTGACTGGGGCCAACGTCCTGACTTTC | CAWSSKQGLTGANVLTF
once | TRBJ2-7 | - | TRBV27 | TGTGCCAGCAGTCCCCGGACACAAGGGGCCTACGAGCAGTACTTC | CASSPRTQGAYEQYF
- | TRBJ2-5 | TRBD1 | TRBV29-1 | TGCAGCGTTGAAGATCCCTCCGGGACAGGGGGAGCGGAGACCCAGTACTTC | CSVEDPSGTGGAETQYF
- | TRBJ2-7 | - | TRBV20-1 | TGCAGTGCTAGAGAGGGGGCCCACTACGAGCAGTACTTC | CSAREGAHYEQYF
- | TRBJ2-7 | - | TRBV3-1 | TGTGCCAGCAGCGAAACGTTAGGTCACGGAAGCTCCTACGAGCAGTACTTC | CASSETLGHGSSYEQYF
few | TRBJ2-5 | TRBD1 | TRBV20-1 | TGCAGTGCAATTCGGGCAGGGGGCCCGATGTACCAAGAGACCCAGTACTTC | CSAIRAGGPMYQETQYF
- | TRBJ2-7 | TRBD2 | TRBV30 | TGTGCCTGGAGTTGGACTAGCGGGAGCTACGAGCAGTACTTC | CAWSWTSGSYEQYF
- | TRBJ1-5 | - | TRBV5-1 | TGCGCCAGCAGCTGGGCCGGGGATCAGCCCCAGCATTTT | CASSWAGDQPQHF
- | TRBJ2-7 | - | TRBV7-2 | TGTGCCAGCAGCCTAGCCTACCGACTCTACGAGCAGTACTTC | CASSLAYRLYEQYF
- | TRBJ2-4 | - | TRBV10-3 | TGTGCCATCAGTGAGGGTATCCAGACGAACATTCAGTACTTC | CAISEGIQTNIQYF
- | TRBJ2-7 | TRBD2 | TRBV6-5 | TGTGCCAGCAGTAGCGGGGGACTAGCGGAAGAGGCCCAGTACTTC | CASSSGGLAEEAQYF
few | TRBJ1-2 | - | TRBV9 | TGTGCCAGCAGCGTAGATTCGGGTGCGGGCACCTGGGATGGCTACACCTTC | CASSVDSGAGTWDGYTF
- | TRBJ1-2 | TRBD1 | TRBV29-1 | TGCAGCGTTGAAGAGGTAGAGGACAGGGACGGCTACACCTTC | CSVEEVEDRDGYTF
- | TRBJ1-1 | - | TRBV29-1 | TGCAGCGTTGAAGATCTTGTAGACGTCGTGCTTGCTTTCTTT | CSVEDLVDVVLAFF
- | TRBJ2-7 | - | TRBV6-5 | TGTGCCAGCAGTTATCTGGGGTCAGGAGGATACGAGCAGTACTTC | CASSYLGSGGYEQYF
few | TRBJ2-1 | - | TRBV10-3 | TGTGCCACCGAAAAAGAAGCCCACCCCAATGAGCAGTTCTTC | CATEKEAHPNEQFF
few | TRBJ2-4 | - | TRBV7-2 | TGTGCCAGCACCCCAGTGGGGACTCCAGCCAAAAACATTCAGTACTTC | CASTPVGTPAKNIQYF
- | TRBJ1-5 | - | TRBV4-3 | TGCGCCAGCAGCCTTTTTATTGACATCAATCAGCCCCAGCATTTT | CASSLFIDINQPQHF
- | TRBJ1-5 | - | TRBV4-2 | TGTGCCAGCAGCCAAGATCCCGCCCCAGGTTTAAATCAGCCCCAGCATTTT | CASSQDPAPGLNQPQHF
- | TRBJ2-7 | - | TRBV20-1 | TGCAGTGCTAGAAGGGGGTCCGCCTACGAGCAGTACTTC | CSARRGSAYEQYF
- | TRBJ2-1 | TRBD2 | TRBV12-3/TRBV12-4 | TGTGCCAGCAGTTTCCTAGCGGGAGGGGCGGGCTACAATGAGCAGTTCTTC | CASSFLAGGAGYNEQFF
few | TRBJ2-7 | - | TRBV28 | TGTGCCAGCGGGTCGGTGGGGTTTTCCTACGAGCAGTACTTC | CASGSVGFSYEQYF
few | TRBJ2-7 | - | TRBV29-1 | TGCAGCGCGAACCAGGGGATTGGCTACGAGCAGTACTTC | CSANQGIGYEQYF
- | TRBJ2-1 | - | TRBV2 | TGTGCCAGTACGACTAGTTCAGCCTACAATGAGCAGTTCTTC | CASTTSSAYNEQFF
- | TRBJ2-3 | - | TRBV13 | TGTGCCAGCAATCTCGGCAGGGGACGGGATACGCAGTATTTT | CASNLGRGRDTQYF
- | TRBJ1-2 | TRBD1 | TRBV2 | TGTGCCGGAACGGGACAGGGGCTCTATGGCTACACCTTC | CAGTGQGLYGYTF
- | TRBJ2-4 | - | TRBV5-1 | TGCGCCAGCAGCTTGGTCCTACTAGGGGATATAGCCAAAAACATTCAGTACTTC | CASSLVLLGDIAKNIQYF
- | TRBJ2-5 | - | TRBV12-3/TRBV12-4 | TGTGCCAGCAGACAGGGATTTTCCCAAGAGACCCAGTACTTC | CASRQGFSQETQYF
few | TRBJ2-7 | - | TRBV3-1 | TGTGCCAGCAGCCGTCTCGTCGAGCGGGCCCGCTACGAGCAGTACTTC | CASSRLVERARYEQYF
few | TRBJ2-1 | TRBD2 | TRBV29-1 | TGCAGCGTTGATGAAACTAGCGGGACCAAGCAGTTCTTC | CSVDETSGTKQFF
few | TRBJ1-2 | TRBD1 | TRBV29-1 | TGCAGCGCCCTCTTGGCCGGGACAGGCTATGGCTACACCTTC | CSALLAGTGYGYTF
- | TRBJ2-1 | TRBD2 | TRBV20-1 | TGCAGTGCCGCCGGGACTAGCGGATACAGTGAGCAGTTCTTC | CSAAGTSGYSEQFF
few | TRBJ2-7 | - | TRBV4-1 | TGCGCCAGCAGCCAAGAGTGGACCAACACCTACGAGCAGTACTTC | CASSQEWTNTYEQYF
once | TRBJ2-1 | TRBD2 | TRBV7-2 | TGTGCCAGCAGCTTGCTGATAGGACTAGCGGGAGCCAATGAGCAGTTCTTC | CASSLLIGLAGANEQFF
- | TRBJ1-6 | - | TRBV20-1 | TGCAGTGCTAGGGGTTCGGGGGACTATAATTCACCCCTCCACTTT | CSARGSGDYNSPLHF
- | TRBJ1-1 | TRBD1 | TRBV25-1 | TGTGCCAGCAGTGTCATAACAGGGGGAGACACTGAAGCTTTCTTT | CASSVITGGDTEAFF
- | TRBJ2-7 | - | TRBV12-3/TRBV12-4 | TGTGCCAGCAGTTTATCTCAGGGTGGGGGGTCCTACGAGCAGTACTTC | CASSLSQGGGSYEQYF
- | TRBJ1-5 | TRBD1 | TRBV28 | TGTGCCAGCAGTTTATCCAAGGACAGGGGGTTGGGCAATCAGCCCCAGCATTTT | CASSLSKDRGLGNQPQHF
- | TRBJ2-1 | TRBD2 | TRBV28 | TGTGCCAGCAGTTTAGTCTCTAGCGGGAACAATGAGCAGTTCTTC | CASSLVSSGNNEQFF
- | TRBJ2-3 | TRBD2 | TRBV28 | TGTGCTAGCATTCCTAGCGGGAGCTCAGATACGCAGTATTTT | CASIPSGSSDTQYF
- | TRBJ2-2 | - | TRBV6-2/TRBV6-3 | TGTGCCAGCAGTTATAACACTCTCAACACCGGGGAGCTGTTTTTT | CASSYNTLNTGELFF
few | TRBJ2-1 | - | TRBV27 | TGTGCCAGCAGTTTAGGTAGCGGTCCTCCTTACAATGAGCAGTTCTTC | CASSLGSGPPYNEQFF
- | TRBJ2-1 | TRBD1 | TRBV20-1 | TGCAGTGCCGTAGAAGGGGGCCGCTCCTACAATGAGCAGTTCTTC | CSAVEGGRSYNEQFF
- | TRBJ2-3 | TRBD2 | TRBV4-1 | TGCGCCAGCAGCCAAGGTCAGTTCATCGGGCCTAGCGGGAGCACAGATACGCAGTATTTT | CASSQGQFIGPSGSTDTQYF
- | TRBJ1-1 | - | TRBV20-1 | TGCAGTGCTAGAGAGCTGGGCAGATCTATGAACACTGAAGCTTTCTTT | CSARELGRSMNTEAFF
- | TRBJ2-7 | - | TRBV6-5 | TGTGCCAGCGACCCCGAGCAGTACTTC | CASDPEQYF
- | TRBJ1-1 | TRBD1 | TRBV6-6 | TGTGCCAGCAGTGGTTGGACAGGGAACACTGAAGCTTTCTTT | CASSGWTGNTEAFF
- | TRBJ2-2 | TRBD1 | TRBV6-1 | TGTGCCAGCAGTGAAATAGGGGGCCTTACCGGGGAGCTGTTTTTT | CASSEIGGLTGELFF
- | TRBJ1-2 | TRBD1 | TRBV5-1 | TGCGCCAGCTCGGGGACAGGCCGAGCTAACTATGGCTACACCTTC | CASSGTGRANYGYTF
- | TRBJ2-7 | - | TRBV11-1 | TGTGCCAGCAGCTTGACCGTCCGCGAGCAGTACTTC | CASSLTVREQYF